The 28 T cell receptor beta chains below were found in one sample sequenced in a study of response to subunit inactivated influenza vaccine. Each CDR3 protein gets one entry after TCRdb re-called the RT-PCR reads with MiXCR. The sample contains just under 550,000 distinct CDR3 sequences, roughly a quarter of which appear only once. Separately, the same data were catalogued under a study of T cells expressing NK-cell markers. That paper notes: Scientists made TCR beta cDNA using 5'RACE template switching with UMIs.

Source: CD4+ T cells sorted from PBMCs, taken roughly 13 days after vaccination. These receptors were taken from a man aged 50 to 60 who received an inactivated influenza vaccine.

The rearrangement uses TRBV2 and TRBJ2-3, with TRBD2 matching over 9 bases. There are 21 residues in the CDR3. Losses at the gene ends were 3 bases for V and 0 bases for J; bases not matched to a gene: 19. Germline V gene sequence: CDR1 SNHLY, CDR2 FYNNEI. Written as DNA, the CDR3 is TGTGCCAGCAGTGACTCAGTAGGTAGTATAGCGGGAGAGACCAGCACAGATACGCAGTATTTT. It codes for CASSDSVGSIAGETSTDTQYF.

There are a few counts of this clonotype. The CDR3 DNA follows: TGTGCCAGCAGTTACCCCGATGGGCGAGATGGCTACACCTTC. Translation: CASSYPDGRDGYTF. J is TRBJ1-2 and V is TRBV6-2 or TRBV6-3; D gene ambiguous. Looked up from germline, CDR1 is MNHEY and CDR2 is SVGEGT. CDR3 length equals 14 residues. V lost 2 bases and J 6 bases, leaving 13 bases between the germline ends.

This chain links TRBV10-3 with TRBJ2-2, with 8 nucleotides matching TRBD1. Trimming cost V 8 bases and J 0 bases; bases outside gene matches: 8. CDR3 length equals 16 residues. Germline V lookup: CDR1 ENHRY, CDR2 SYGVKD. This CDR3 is CAIGARDRTNTGELFF. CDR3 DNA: TGTGCCATCGGAGCCCGGGACAGGACGAACACCGGGGAGCTGTTTTTT.

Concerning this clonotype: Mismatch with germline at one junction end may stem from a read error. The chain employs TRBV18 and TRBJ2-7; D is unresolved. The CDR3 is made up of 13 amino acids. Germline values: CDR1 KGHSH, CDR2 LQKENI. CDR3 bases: TGTGCCAGCTCACCACCGATGAGTCCCGGGTTGCACTTC. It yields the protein CASSPPMSPGLHF.

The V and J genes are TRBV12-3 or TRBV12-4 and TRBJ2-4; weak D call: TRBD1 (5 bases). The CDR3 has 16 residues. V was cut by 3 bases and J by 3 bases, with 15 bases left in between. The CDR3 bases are TGTGCCAGCAGTTTGCTGGCAGGGTTTGTCAAAAACATTCAGTACTTC. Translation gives CASSLLAGFVKNIQYF.

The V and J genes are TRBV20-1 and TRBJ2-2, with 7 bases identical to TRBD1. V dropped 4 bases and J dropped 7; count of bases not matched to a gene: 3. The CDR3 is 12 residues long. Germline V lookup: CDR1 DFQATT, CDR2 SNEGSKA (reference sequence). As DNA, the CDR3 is TGCAGTGCTAACAGGGGTGGCGGGGAGCTGTTTTTT. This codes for CSANRGGGELFF.

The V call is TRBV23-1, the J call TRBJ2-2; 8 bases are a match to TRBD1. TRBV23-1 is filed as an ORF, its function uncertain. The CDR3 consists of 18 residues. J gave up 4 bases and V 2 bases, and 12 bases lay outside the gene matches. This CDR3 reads CASSQPDRAPHGTGELFF. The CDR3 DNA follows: TGCGCCAGCAGTCAACCGGACAGGGCCCCTCATGGCACCGGGGAGCTGTTTTTT.

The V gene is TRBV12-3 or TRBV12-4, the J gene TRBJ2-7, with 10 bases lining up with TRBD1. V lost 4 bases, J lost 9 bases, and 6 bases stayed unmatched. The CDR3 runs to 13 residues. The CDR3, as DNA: TGTGCCAGCAGTTGGGACAGGGGAACGGTGCAGTACTTC. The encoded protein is CASSWDRGTVQYF.

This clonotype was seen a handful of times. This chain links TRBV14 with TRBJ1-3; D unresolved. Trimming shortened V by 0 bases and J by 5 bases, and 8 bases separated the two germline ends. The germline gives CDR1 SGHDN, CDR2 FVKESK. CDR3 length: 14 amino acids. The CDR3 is CASSQENLRNTIYF. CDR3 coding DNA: TGTGCCAGCAGCCAAGAAAACTTGCGAAACACCATATATTTT.

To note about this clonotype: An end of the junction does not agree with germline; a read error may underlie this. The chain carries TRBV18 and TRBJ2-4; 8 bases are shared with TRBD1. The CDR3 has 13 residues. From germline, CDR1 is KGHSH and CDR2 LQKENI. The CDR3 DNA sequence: TGTGCCGGCTCACCCGGGGACAGGAACATTCAGTACTTC. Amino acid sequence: CAGSPGDRNIQYF. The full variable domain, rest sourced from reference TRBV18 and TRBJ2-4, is NAGVMQNPRHLVRRRGQEARLRCSPMKGHSHVYWYRQLPEEGLKFMVYLQKENIIDESGMPKERFSAEFPKEGPSILRIQQVVRGDSAAYFCAGSPGDRNIQYFGAGTRLSVL.

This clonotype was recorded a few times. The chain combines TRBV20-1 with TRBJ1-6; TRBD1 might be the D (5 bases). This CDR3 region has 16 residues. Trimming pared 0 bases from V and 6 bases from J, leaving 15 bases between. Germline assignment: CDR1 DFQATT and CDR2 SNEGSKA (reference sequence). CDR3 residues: CSARDGGHTLNSPLHF. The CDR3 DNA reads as TGCAGTGCTAGAGATGGAGGACACACCCTTAATTCACCCCTCCACTTT.

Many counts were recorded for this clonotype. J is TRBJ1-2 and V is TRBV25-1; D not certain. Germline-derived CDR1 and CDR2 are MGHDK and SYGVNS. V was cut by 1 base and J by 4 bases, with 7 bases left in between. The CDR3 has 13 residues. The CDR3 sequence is CASSESTSYGYTF. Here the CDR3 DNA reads TGTGCCAGCAGTGAATCAACATCCTATGGCTACACCTTC.

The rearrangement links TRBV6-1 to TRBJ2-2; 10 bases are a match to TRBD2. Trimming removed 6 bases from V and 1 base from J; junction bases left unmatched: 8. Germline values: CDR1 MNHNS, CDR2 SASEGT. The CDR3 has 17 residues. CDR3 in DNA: TGTGCCAGCAGGAGCCCGGGACTAGCGAAGAACACCGGGGAGCTGTTTTTT. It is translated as CASRSPGLAKNTGELFF.

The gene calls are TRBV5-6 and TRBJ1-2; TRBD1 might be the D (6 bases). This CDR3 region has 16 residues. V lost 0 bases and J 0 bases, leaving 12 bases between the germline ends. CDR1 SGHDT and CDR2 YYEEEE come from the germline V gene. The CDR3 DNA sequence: TGTGCCAGCAGCTTGGTGGACAGACAAGCTAACTATGGCTACACCTTC. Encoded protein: CASSLVDRQANYGYTF.

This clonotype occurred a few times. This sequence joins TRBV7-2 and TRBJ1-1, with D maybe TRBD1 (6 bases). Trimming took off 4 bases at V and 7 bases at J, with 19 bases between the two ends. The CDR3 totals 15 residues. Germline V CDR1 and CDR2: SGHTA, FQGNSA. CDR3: CASSSYLGLQGEAFF. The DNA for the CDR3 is TGTGCCAGCAGCTCCTACCTGGGATTACAGGGTGAAGCTTTCTTT.

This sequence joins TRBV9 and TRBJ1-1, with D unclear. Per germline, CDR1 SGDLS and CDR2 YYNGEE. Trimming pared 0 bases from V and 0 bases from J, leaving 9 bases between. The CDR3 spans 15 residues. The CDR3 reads CASSVETHLNTEAFF. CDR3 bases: TGTGCCAGCAGCGTAGAAACGCACCTGAACACTGAAGCTTTCTTT.

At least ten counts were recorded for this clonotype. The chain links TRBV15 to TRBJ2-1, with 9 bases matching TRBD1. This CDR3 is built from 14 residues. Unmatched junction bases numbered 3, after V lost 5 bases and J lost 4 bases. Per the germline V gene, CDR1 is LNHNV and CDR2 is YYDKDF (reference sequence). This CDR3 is CATSGTGRYNEQFF. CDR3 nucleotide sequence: TGTGCCACCAGCGGGACAGGGCGGTACAATGAGCAGTTCTTC.

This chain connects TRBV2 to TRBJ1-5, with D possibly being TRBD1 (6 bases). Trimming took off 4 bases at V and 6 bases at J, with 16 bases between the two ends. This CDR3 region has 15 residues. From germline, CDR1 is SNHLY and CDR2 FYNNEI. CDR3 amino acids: CASSVQSQGGQPQHF. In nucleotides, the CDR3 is TGTGCCAGCAGTGTTCAATCACAGGGAGGTCAGCCCCAGCATTTT.

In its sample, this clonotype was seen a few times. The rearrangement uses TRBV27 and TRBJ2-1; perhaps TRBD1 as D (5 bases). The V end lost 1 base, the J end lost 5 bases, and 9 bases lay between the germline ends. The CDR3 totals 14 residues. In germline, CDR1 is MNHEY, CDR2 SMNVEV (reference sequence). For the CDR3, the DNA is TGTGCCAGCAGTTTATATCCGACAGACAATGAGCAGTTCTTC. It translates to CASSLYPTDNEQFF.

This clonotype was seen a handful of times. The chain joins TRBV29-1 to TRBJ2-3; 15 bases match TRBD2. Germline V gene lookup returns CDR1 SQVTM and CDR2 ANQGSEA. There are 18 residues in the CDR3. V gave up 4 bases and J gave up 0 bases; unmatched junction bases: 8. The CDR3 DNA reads TGCAGCGTTGGATCATTGGGACTAGCGGGAGGAAGCACAGATACGCAGTATTTT. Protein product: CSVGSLGLAGGSTDTQYF.

The CDR3 reads CSAWGGTSGYEQYF. Here the CDR3 DNA reads TGCAGTGCCTGGGGCGGGACTAGCGGTTACGAGCAGTACTTC. The rearrangement uses TRBV20-1 and TRBJ2-7; TRBD2 agrees at 11 bases. The germline CDR1 and CDR2 sequences are DFQATT and SNEGSKA (reference sequence). V lost 6 bases to trimming and J lost 4 bases; unmatched junction nucleotides: 8. CDR3 length equals 14 residues.

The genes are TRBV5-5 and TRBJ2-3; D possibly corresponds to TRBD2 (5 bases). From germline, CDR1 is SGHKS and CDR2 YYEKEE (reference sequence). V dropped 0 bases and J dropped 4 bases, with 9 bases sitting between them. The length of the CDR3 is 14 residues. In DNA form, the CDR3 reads TGTGCCAGCAGCTTGGCGTTGCGGGCAGATACGCAGTATTTT. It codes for CASSLALRADTQYF.

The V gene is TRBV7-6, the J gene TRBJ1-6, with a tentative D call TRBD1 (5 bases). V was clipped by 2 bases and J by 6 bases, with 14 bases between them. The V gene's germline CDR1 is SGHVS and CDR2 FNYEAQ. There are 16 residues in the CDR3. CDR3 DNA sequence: TGTGCCAGCAGCTTAATGGGAGGGGTTCTTAATTCACCCCTCCACTTT. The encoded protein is CASSLMGGVLNSPLHF.

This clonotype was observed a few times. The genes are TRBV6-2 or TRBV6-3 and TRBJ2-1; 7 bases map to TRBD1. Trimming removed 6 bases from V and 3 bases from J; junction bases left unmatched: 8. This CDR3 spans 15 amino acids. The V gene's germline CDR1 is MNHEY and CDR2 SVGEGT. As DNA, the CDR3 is TGTGCCAGCAGCCTGGGACAGACCTACTACAATGAGCAGTTCTTC. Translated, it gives CASSLGQTYYNEQFF.

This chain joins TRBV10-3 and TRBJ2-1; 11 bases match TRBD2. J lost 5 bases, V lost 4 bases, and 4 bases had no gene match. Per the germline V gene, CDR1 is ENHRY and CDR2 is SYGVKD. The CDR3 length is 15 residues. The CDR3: CAISVAGGPNNEQFF. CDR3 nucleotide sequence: TGTGCCATCAGTGTAGCGGGAGGGCCGAACAATGAGCAGTTCTTC.

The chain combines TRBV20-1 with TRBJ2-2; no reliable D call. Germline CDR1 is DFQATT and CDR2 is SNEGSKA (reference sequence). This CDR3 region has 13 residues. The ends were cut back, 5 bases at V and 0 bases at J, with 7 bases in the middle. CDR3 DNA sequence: TGCAGTGCTTCGGACCCGAACACCGGGGAGCTGTTTTTT. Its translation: CSASDPNTGELFF.

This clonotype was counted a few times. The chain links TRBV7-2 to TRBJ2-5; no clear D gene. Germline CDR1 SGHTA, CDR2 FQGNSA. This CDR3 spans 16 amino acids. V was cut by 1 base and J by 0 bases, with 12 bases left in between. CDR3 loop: CASSLVRSPYQETQYF. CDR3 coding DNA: TGTGCCAGCAGCTTAGTGAGGTCTCCGTACCAAGAGACCCAGTACTTC.

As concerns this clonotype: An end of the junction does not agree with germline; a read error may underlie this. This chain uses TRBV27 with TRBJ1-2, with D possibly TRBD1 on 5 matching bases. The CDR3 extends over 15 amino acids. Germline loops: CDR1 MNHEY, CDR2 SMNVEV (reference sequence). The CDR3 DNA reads TGTGCCAGCAGTTTATCGGGCAGGGTTTCCTATGGCTACCCCTTC. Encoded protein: CASSLSGRVSYGYPF.